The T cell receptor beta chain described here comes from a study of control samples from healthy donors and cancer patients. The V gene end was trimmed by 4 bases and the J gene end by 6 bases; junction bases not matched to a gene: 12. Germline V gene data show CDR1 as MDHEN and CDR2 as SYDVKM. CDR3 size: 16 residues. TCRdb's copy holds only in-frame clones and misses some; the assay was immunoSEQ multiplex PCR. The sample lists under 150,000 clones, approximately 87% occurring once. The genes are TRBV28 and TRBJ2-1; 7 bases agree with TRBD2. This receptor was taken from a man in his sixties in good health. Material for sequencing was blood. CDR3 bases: TGTGCCAGCAGTTCCCCGGATGGGGGGGTCTTCAATGAGCAGTTCTTC. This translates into CASSSPDGGVFNEQFF.